This is a list of T cell receptor beta chains from one sample in a study of cytomegalovirus exposure and HLA in healthy donors. The protocol was immunoSEQ multiplex PCR, while the TCRdb copy is restricted to in-frame clones and leaves out a portion. The table has 200,000 to 250,000 clones, roughly 80% seen once; the top ten hold 3.8%. The sample comprised PBMCs. Receptor source: a male donor in good health and CMV-seronegative. Both conserved end residues are part of each CDR3. The D gene is left open where the match is weak. Clone size is given for some rows only: seen once, a few or many times, or a class if the clone is expanded.

d_call,v_call,j_call,clone_size,cdr3_aa,cdr3_nt
TRBD2,TRBV29-1,TRBJ2-7,.,CSAWTSKSGEQYF,TGCAGCGCCTGGACTAGCAAAAGCGGCGAGCAGTACTTC
.,TRBV9,TRBJ2-1,.,CASSVRDSLFEQFF,TGTGCCAGCAGCGTCCGGGACTCTTTATTTGAGCAGTTCTTC
TRBD1,TRBV19,TRBJ1-5,.,CASSNVDRFNQPQHF,TGTGCCAGTAGTAACGTGGACAGGTTCAATCAGCCCCAGCATTTT
TRBD2,TRBV9,TRBJ2-7,few,CASSVGLAGTYEQYF,TGTGCCAGCAGCGTAGGCCTAGCGGGCACCTACGAGCAGTACTTC
TRBD2,TRBV7-9,TRBJ2-7,.,CASSWASGKIYEQYF,TGTGCCAGCAGCTGGGCTAGCGGGAAGATTTACGAGCAGTACTTC
.,TRBV20-1,TRBJ2-3,once,CSASYTDTQYF,TGCAGTGCTTCGTACACAGATACGCAGTATTTT
.,TRBV6-6,TRBJ2-5,once,CASSYGSGTQRETQYF,TGTGCCAGCAGTTACGGGTCCGGGACTCAAAGAGAGACCCAGTACTTC
.,TRBV2,TRBJ2-6,few,CASRQDSGANVLTF,TGTGCCAGCAGACAGGACTCTGGGGCCAACGTCCTGACTTTC
TRBD2,TRBV27,TRBJ2-7,.,CASSLLAGNYEQYF,TGTGCCAGCAGTTTACTAGCGGGGAACTACGAGCAGTACTTC
.,TRBV6-6,TRBJ2-3,.,CASTRGRDTQYF,TGTGCCAGCACGCGAGGAAGGGATACGCAGTATTTT
TRBD1,TRBV5-6,TRBJ2-2,.,CASSLVGQGNTGELFF,TGTGCCAGCAGCTTAGTTGGACAGGGGAACACCGGGGAGCTGTTTTTT
.,TRBV9,TRBJ1-3,.,CASSVGQMYGNTIYF,TGTGCCAGCAGCGTCGGACAGATGTATGGAAACACCATATATTTT
TRBD1,TRBV30,TRBJ2-5,.,CAWTQGAKTQYF,TGTGCCTGGACACAGGGGGCAAAGACCCAGTACTTC
.,TRBV21-1,TRBJ2-1,.,CASSKMGPPGGGHNEQFF,TGTGCCAGCAGCAAAATGGGCCCTCCGGGAGGCGGCCACAATGAGCAGTTCTTC
.,TRBV7-8,TRBJ1-3,.,CASSLDPREGPIYF,TGTGCCAGCAGCTTAGACCCCAGGGAGGGGCCCATATATTTT
TRBD2,TRBV28,TRBJ2-3,few,CASSPPGGRANTDTQYF,TGTGCCAGCAGTCCTCCCGGCGGGAGGGCTAACACAGATACGCAGTATTTT
.,TRBV7-3,TRBJ2-7,.,CASSLIGGHYEQYF,TGTGCCAGCAGCTTAATAGGGGGACATTACGAGCAGTACTTC
TRBD1,TRBV4-1,TRBJ2-7,.,CASSPRWGTGDEQYF,TGCGCCAGCAGCCCTCGTTGGGGGACAGGGGACGAGCAGTACTTC
.,TRBV7-9,TRBJ1-5,.,CASSLDVPAGPQHF,TGTGCCAGCAGCTTAGACGTCCCCGCGGGGCCCCAGCATTTT
.,TRBV7-9,TRBJ1-1,.,CASSFGERRRAFF,TGTGCCAGCAGCTTCGGGGAAAGAAGGAGAGCTTTCTTT
TRBD1,TRBV5-6,TRBJ2-3,.,CASSRGQASTDTQYF,TGTGCCAGCAGCAGGGGACAGGCTAGCACAGATACGCAGTATTTT
.,TRBV6-1,TRBJ2-5,once,CASRQQGAKETQYF,TGTGCCAGCAGGCAACAGGGCGCTAAGGAGACCCAGTACTTC
TRBD2,TRBV6-5,TRBJ2-1,.,CASSYGWASGHNEQFF,TGTGCCAGCAGTTATGGGTGGGCTAGCGGGCACAATGAGCAGTTCTTC
.,TRBV19,TRBJ1-2,.,CASSGQGSYRGYTF,TGTGCCAGTAGTGGCCAGGGGTCATATCGGGGCTACACCTTC
TRBD1,TRBV19,TRBJ1-4,.,CASSIGQGVGEKLFF,TGTGCCAGTAGTATCGGGCAGGGGGTAGGAGAAAAACTGTTTTTT
.,TRBV6-5,TRBJ2-7,.,CASRMGLDEQYF,TGTGCCAGCAGAATGGGGCTGGACGAGCAGTACTTC
.,TRBV28,TRBJ1-1,.,CASSLGGAGNTEAFF,TGTGCCAGCAGTTTAGGGGGGGCTGGGAACACTGAAGCTTTCTTT
TRBD1,TRBV6-5,TRBJ1-1,few,CASREQGAVTEAFF,TGTGCCAGCAGGGAACAGGGGGCCGTCACTGAAGCTTTCTTT
.,TRBV18,TRBJ2-1,.,CASSPDSLGLGKFF,TGTGCCAGCTCACCGGACAGCCTGGGTTTAGGGAAGTTCTTC
.,TRBV9,TRBJ1-1,.,CASSVVGGGAYTEAFF,TGTGCCAGCAGCGTAGTGGGGGGGGGCGCTTACACTGAAGCTTTCTTT
.,TRBV5-1,TRBJ2-7,.,CASRGPYEQYF,TGCGCCAGCAGGGGGCCCTACGAGCAGTACTTC